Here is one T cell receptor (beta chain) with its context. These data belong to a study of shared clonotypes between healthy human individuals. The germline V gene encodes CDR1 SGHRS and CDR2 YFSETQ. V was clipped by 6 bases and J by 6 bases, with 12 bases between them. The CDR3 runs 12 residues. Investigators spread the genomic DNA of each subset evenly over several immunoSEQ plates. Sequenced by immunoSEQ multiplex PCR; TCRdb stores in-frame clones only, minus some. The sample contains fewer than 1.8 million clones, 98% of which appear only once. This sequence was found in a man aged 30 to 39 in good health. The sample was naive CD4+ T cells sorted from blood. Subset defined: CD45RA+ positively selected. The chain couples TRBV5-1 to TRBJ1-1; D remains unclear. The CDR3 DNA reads TGCGCCAGCACCCTTGAAGGGCCTGAAGCTTTCTTT. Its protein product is CASTLEGPEAFF.